These 23 T cell receptor beta chains were sequenced from one sample in a study of blood T cells in healthy people across ages (dated by TCRdb to the mid-2010s). Preparation of the library involved 5' RACE. This sample was sequenced with an Illumina HiSeq 2500. The second PCR ran for about 6 to 11 cycles and used a J-beta primer mix along with a sample-barcoded 5' primer. Using fastp at Q25 and MiXCR, TCRdb reprocessed the public reads and kept productive beta chains. Every CDR3 protein is listed once, alongside the most common genes and DNA of its rows. The sample table holds 1.5 million to 2 million distinct CDR3 sequences, of which 28% were seen once. The leading ten clones occupy 6.5% to 8.5% of the sample. The sequencing sample was made of blood. The source of these receptors is a woman aged 25 to 39 in good health.

Comment on this clonotype: Sequence at one end of the junction differs from germline and may be a read error. This sequence joins TRBV27 and TRBJ2-5; a weak D match, TRBD1 (5 bases). The CDR3 is 16 amino acids. Germline V gene lookup returns CDR1 MNHEY and CDR2 SMNVEV (reference sequence). DNA of the CDR3: TGTGTCAGCAGTTTAAGGGGCTGGGGCACCCAAGAGACCCAGTACTTC. Its translation: CVSSLRGWGTQETQYF.

This CDR3 is CSATPSNTGELFF. The CDR3 region has the DNA TGCAGTGCTACCCCGTCGAACACCGGGGAGCTGTTTTTT. The rearrangement joins TRBV20-1 to TRBJ2-2; D not certain. V was trimmed by 4 bases and J by 0 bases, leaving 6 bases between them. This CDR3 is built from 13 residues. Germline V lookup: CDR1 DFQATT, CDR2 SNEGSKA (reference sequence).

This clonotype showed up just a few times. The chain joins TRBV7-2 to TRBJ2-7; 9 nucleotides match TRBD2. This CDR3 spans 17 amino acids. V lost 3 bases and J lost 0; bases outside the gene matches: 9. Germline CDR1 SGHTA, CDR2 FQGNSA. In nucleotides, the CDR3 is TGTACCAGCAGCTTGTCCGGGGCGGGAGGGCACTCCTACGAGCAGTACTTC. It translates to CTSSLSGAGGHSYEQYF.

The chain has TRBV2 and TRBJ1-2, with 9 bases that match TRBD1. The CDR3 loop spans 16 amino acids. The ends lost 6 bases at V and 2 bases at J; junction bases unmatched: 10. Germline V gives CDR1 SNHLY, CDR2 FYNNEI. This CDR3 reads CASSVWDREENYGYTF. The CDR3 DNA reads TGTGCCAGCAGCGTATGGGACAGGGAAGAGAACTATGGCTACACCTTC.

The chain employs TRBV7-6 and TRBJ1-6; no firm D call. The V end was cut by 5 bases, the J end by 14 bases, with 16 bases between. Germline CDR1 SGHVS, CDR2 FNYEAQ. The CDR3 consists of 13 residues. CDR3 in amino acids: CASSPNPGVSLHF. In nucleotides, the CDR3 is TGTGCCAGCAGCCCCAATCCAGGAGTATCCCTCCACTTT.

The chain uses TRBV2 and TRBJ2-1; 7 bases agree with TRBD2. The CDR3 has 15 residues. V lost 3 bases to trimming and J lost 7 bases; unmatched junction nucleotides: 9. Germline CDR1 is SNHLY and CDR2 is FYNNEI. CDR3 nucleotides: TGTGCCAGCAGTGAGCGAGGGAGGGCGTTTAATGAGCAGTTCTTC. It specifies CASSERGRAFNEQFF.

This clonotype occurred a few times. The chain joins TRBV12-3 or TRBV12-4 to TRBJ2-5; maybe TRBD2 (5 bases). Trimming removed 5 bases from V and 8 bases from J, with 12 bases in between. This CDR3 region has 12 residues. CDR3 DNA: TGTGCCAGCAGTGACGACACGGGAACCCAGTACTTC. Protein product: CASSDDTGTQYF.

This clonotype was counted a few times. An end of the junction does not agree with germline; a read error may underlie this. V and J are TRBV4-1 and TRBJ2-5; 9 bases fit TRBD2. Germline CDR1 MGHRA, CDR2 YSYEKL. The CDR3 spans 16 residues. This CDR3 reads CASSQRSGGYQEAQYF. Here the CDR3 DNA reads TGCGCCAGCAGCCAACGAAGCGGGGGGTACCAAGAGGCCCAGTACTTC.

This clonotype appeared a few times. The genes are TRBV7-2 and TRBJ1-2, with D perhaps matching TRBD1 (5 bases). The germline V and J ends were trimmed by 4 bases and 8 bases, with 14 bases remaining between them. The CDR3 is 13 amino acids. Germline V gene data show CDR1 as SGHTA and CDR2 as FQGNSA. The CDR3: CASSSGGTGGYTF. In DNA form, the CDR3 reads TGTGCCAGCAGCTCAGGCGGGACTGGAGGCTACACCTTC.

The V call is TRBV7-2, the J call TRBJ2-5; 7 bases agree with TRBD1. V was pared by 5 bases and J by 0 bases, with 6 bases of the junction left unmatched. Germline values: CDR1 SGHTA, CDR2 FQGNSA. This CDR3 comprises 15 residues. Here the CDR3 DNA reads TGTGCCAGCAGCACCACAGGGGAGTACCAAGAGACCCAGTACTTC. Protein sequence: CASSTTGEYQETQYF.

The chain has TRBV7-2 and TRBJ2-1; D is possibly TRBD2 (5 bases). CDR1 is SGHTA, CDR2 FQGNSA, per germline. Trimming removed 4 bases at V and 3 bases at J, with 13 bases between. The CDR3 consists of 15 residues. The CDR3 sequence: CASSSSFFDYNEQFF. In DNA, the CDR3 is TGTGCCAGCAGCTCTAGCTTTTTTGACTACAATGAGCAGTTCTTC.

This chain uses TRBV20-1 with TRBJ2-1; 8 bases align to TRBD2. The trim removed 6 bases at V and 9 bases at J, leaving 13 bases unmatched. CDR3 size: 14 residues. Germline values: CDR1 DFQATT, CDR2 SNEGSKA (reference sequence). CDR3 DNA: TGCAGTGCGGCAAAGAGCGGGGCGGGGGGTGAGCAGTTCTTC. Translating gives CSAAKSGAGGEQFF.

This clonotype was counted a few times. The chain uses TRBV5-6 and TRBJ2-1; D is perhaps TRBD2 (6 bases). With 3 bases removed from V and 9 bases from J, the gap between germline ends came to 19 bases. The CDR3 length is 15 residues. Germline V gives CDR1 SGHDT, CDR2 YYEEEE. CDR3 loop: CASSSLRAGWIEQFF. The CDR3 DNA reads TGTGCCAGCAGCTCTCTGAGGGCGGGGTGGATTGAGCAGTTCTTC. Full variable domain (rest looked up from reference TRBV5-6 and TRBJ2-1): DAGVTQSPTHLIKTRGQQVTLRCSPKSGHDTVSWYQQALGQGPQFIFQYYEEEERQRGNFPDRFSGHQFPNYSSELNVNALLLGDSALYLCASSSLRAGWIEQFFGPGTRLTVL.

This chain uses TRBV3-1 with TRBJ1-2; D perhaps matches TRBD1 (5 bases). Germline CDR1 reads LGHDT; CDR2 reads YNNKEL (reference sequence). Deletions cut 0 bases from V and 5 bases from J, with 13 bases between. CDR3 length: 15 amino acids. The CDR3 spells CASSQDSRGRYGYTF. CDR3 in DNA: TGTGCCAGCAGCCAAGATAGCCGGGGCCGGTATGGCTACACCTTC.

This clonotype was observed a handful of times. The chain joins TRBV18 to TRBJ2-7; the D is unclear. Trimming removed 3 bases at V and 4 bases at J, with 16 bases between. This CDR3 is 15 amino acids long. Per the germline V gene, CDR1 is KGHSH and CDR2 is LQKENI. The CDR3: CASSPSVPWAYEQYF. The CDR3 bases are TGTGCCAGCTCACCCTCCGTTCCCTGGGCGTACGAGCAGTACTTC.

A few counts support this clonotype. The DNA of the CDR3 is TGCGCCAGCAGCACGGGACTAGCGGGCAGGAATGAGCAGTTCTTC. Translated: CASSTGLAGRNEQFF. The chain couples TRBV5-1 to TRBJ2-1; TRBD2 matches at 12 bases. V trimming: 4 bases; J trimming: 7 bases; junction bases outside the gene matches: 6. The CDR3 sequence is 15 residues long. The germline V gene encodes CDR1 SGHRS and CDR2 YFSETQ.

This clonotype was found a few times. The chain couples TRBV20-1 to TRBJ1-1, with D tentatively TRBD1 (6 bases). Trimming took 3 bases from V and 1 from J, leaving 15 bases between them. Looked up from germline, CDR1 is DFQATT and CDR2 is SNEGSKA (reference sequence). This CDR3 is built from 15 residues. The CDR3 bases are TGCAGTGCTAGGTCGTGGGGGGCTGAGAACACTGAAGCTTTCTTT. Amino acids: CSARSWGAENTEAFF.

This clonotype was detected only once. This chain uses TRBV12-3 or TRBV12-4 with TRBJ1-3, with unresolved D. V lost 3 bases and J lost 0, with 12 bases in between. The CDR3 runs to 16 residues. The CDR3 loop reads CASSFIRTISGNTIYF. The CDR3 DNA follows: TGTGCCAGCAGTTTCATTAGGACGATCTCTGGAAACACCATATATTTT.

The chain has TRBV2 and TRBJ2-1, with D tentatively TRBD1 (5 bases). Germline CDR1 is SNHLY and CDR2 is FYNNEI. The CDR3 contains 13 residues. V was pared by 7 bases and J by 0 bases, with 7 bases between. The DNA of the CDR3 is TGTGCCAGCACAGGGAACTCCTACAATGAGCAGTTCTTC. Translation gives CASTGNSYNEQFF. Based on the CDR3 plus reference TRBV2 and TRBJ2-1, the full variable domain is EPEVTQTPSHQVTQMGQEVILRCVPISNHLYFYWYRQILGQKVEFLVSFYNNEISEKSEIFDDQFSVERPDGSNFTLKIRSTKLEDSAMYFCASTGNSYNEQFFGPGTRLTVL.

This clonotype appeared many times. This rearrangement joins TRBV7-6 to TRBJ2-7; D is perhaps TRBD1 or TRBD2 (5 bases each). The V gene lost 1 base and the J gene lost 8 bases, with 18 bases spanning the gap. This CDR3 spans 15 amino acids. The germline gives CDR1 SGHVS, CDR2 FNYEAQ. CDR3 DNA: TGTGCCAGCAGCTTAGTTTCGGGACGGGAAAAGAAGCAGTACTTC. This translates into CASSLVSGREKKQYF. Looking up the rest from reference TRBV7-6 and TRBJ2-7 gives the full variable domain: GAGVSQSPRYKVTKRGQDVALRCDPISGHVSLYWYRQALGQGPEFLTYFNYEAQQDKSGLPNDRFSAERPEGSISTLTIQRTEQRDSAMYRCASSLVSGREKKQYFGPGTRLTVT.

The chain links TRBV2 to TRBJ2-5, with D possibly matching TRBD2 (6 bases). V was trimmed by 2 bases and J by 11 bases, leaving 15 bases between them. The length of the CDR3 is 13 residues. Germline CDR1 reads SNHLY; CDR2 reads FYNNEI. CDR3 nucleotide sequence: TGTGCCAGCAGTGAATCGGGACTCACTGAGCAGTACTTC. Protein sequence: CASSESGLTEQYF.

This rearrangement joins TRBV20-1 to TRBJ2-5, with D possibly matching TRBD2 (6 bases). Gene TRBJ2-7 matches the end of the DNA better, so the J call may be wrong. CDR1 DFQATT and CDR2 SNEGSKA come from the germline V gene (reference sequence). The CDR3 has 13 amino acids. The CDR3, as DNA: TGCAGTGCTAGTGGGGGGAAATTTTACGAGCAGTACTTC. It is translated as CSASGGKFYEQYF.

This clonotype was observed many times. The V gene is TRBV7-2, the J gene TRBJ2-1, with TRBD2 matching over 12 bases. This CDR3 has 15 residues. V shed 4 bases, J shed 6 bases, and the junction held 4 bases outside the gene matches. Germline loops: CDR1 SGHTA, CDR2 FQGNSA. CDR3 DNA: TGTGCCAGCAGCTACGGACTAGCGGGAATCAATGAGCAGTTCTTC. It specifies CASSYGLAGINEQFF.